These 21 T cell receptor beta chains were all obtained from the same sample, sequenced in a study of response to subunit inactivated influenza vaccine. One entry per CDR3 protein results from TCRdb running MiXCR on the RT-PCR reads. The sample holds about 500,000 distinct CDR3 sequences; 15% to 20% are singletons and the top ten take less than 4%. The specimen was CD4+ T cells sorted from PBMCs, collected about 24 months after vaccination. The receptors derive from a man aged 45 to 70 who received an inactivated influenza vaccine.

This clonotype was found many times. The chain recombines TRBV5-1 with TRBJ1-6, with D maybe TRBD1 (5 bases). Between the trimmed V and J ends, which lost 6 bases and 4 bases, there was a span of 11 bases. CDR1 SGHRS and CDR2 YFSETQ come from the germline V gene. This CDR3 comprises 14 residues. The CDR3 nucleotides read TGCGCCAGCAAGGAAGGGGAATATAATTCACCCCTCCACTTT. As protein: CASKEGEYNSPLHF.

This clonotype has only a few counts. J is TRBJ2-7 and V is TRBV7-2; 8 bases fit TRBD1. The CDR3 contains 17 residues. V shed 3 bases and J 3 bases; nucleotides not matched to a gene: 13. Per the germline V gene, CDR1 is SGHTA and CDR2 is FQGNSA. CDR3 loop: CASSLGRGRLQVYEQYF. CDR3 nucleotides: TGTGCCAGCAGCTTGGGCAGGGGGCGATTACAGGTCTACGAGCAGTACTTC.

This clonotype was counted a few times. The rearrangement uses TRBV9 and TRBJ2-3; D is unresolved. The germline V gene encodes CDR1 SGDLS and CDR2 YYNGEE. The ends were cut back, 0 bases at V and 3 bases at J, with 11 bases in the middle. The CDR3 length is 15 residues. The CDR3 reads CASSVEHRGTDTQYF. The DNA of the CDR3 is TGTGCCAGCAGCGTAGAGCATCGTGGTACAGATACGCAGTATTTT.

The CDR3 nucleotides are TGCAGCGCCTCTCGCGGCCTCTCCTACGAGCAGTACTTC. Residues: CSASRGLSYEQYF. The genes are TRBV29-1 and TRBJ2-7; D ambiguous. CDR1 and CDR2 (germline): SQVTM, ANQGSEA. The CDR3 covers 13 residues. The ends were cut back, 7 bases at V and 0 bases at J, with 13 bases in the middle.

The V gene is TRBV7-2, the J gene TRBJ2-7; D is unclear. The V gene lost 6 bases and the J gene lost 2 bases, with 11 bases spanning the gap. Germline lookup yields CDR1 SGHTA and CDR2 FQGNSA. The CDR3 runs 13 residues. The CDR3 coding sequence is TGTGCCAGCAGGGCAACACCTACCTACGAGCAGTACTTC. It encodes CASRATPTYEQYF. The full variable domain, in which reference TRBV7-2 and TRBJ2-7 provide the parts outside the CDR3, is GAGVSQSPSNKVTEKGKDVELRCDPISGHTALYWYRQSLGQGLEFLIYFQGNSAPDKSGLPSDRFSAERTGGSVSTLTIQRTQQEDSAVYLCASRATPTYEQYFGPGTRLTVT.

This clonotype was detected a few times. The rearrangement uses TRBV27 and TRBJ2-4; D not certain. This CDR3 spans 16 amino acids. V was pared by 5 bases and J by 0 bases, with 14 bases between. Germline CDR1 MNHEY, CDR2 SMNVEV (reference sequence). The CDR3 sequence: CASSQEFILAKNIQYF. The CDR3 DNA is TGTGCCAGCAGTCAAGAGTTCATTCTAGCCAAAAACATTCAGTACTTC.

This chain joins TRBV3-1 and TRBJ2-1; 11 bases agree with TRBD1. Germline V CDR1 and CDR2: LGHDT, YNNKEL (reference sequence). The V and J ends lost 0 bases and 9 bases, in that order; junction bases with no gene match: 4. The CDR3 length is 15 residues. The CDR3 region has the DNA TGTGCCAGCAGCCAAGATTGGGGACAGGGGGGTGAGCAGTTCTTC. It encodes CASSQDWGQGGEQFF.

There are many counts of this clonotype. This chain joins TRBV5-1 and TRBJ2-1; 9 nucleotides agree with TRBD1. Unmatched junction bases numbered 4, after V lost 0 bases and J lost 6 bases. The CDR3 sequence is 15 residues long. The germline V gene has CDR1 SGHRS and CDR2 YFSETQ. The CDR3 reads CASSLVGQGSNEQFF. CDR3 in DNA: TGCGCCAGCAGCTTGGTCGGACAGGGGTCCAATGAGCAGTTCTTC.

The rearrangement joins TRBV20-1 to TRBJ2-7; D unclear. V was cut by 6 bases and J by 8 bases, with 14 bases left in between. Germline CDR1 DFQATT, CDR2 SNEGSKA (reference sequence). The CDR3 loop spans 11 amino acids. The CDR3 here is CSALDRVQQYF. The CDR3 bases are TGCAGTGCCCTAGATAGGGTACAGCAGTACTTC.

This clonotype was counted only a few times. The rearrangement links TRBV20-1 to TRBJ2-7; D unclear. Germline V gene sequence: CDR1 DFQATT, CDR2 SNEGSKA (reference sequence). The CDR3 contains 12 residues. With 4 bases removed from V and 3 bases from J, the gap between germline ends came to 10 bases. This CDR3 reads CSATSSRYEQYF. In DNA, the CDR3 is TGCAGTGCTACGTCCAGCCGCTACGAGCAGTACTTC.

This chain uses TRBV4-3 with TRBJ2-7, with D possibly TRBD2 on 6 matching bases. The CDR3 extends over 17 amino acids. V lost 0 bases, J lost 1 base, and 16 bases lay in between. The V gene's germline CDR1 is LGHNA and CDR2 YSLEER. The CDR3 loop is CASSQEFRGKRSYEQYF. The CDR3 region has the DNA TGCGCCAGCAGCCAAGAATTTCGCGGGAAGAGGTCCTACGAGCAGTACTTC.

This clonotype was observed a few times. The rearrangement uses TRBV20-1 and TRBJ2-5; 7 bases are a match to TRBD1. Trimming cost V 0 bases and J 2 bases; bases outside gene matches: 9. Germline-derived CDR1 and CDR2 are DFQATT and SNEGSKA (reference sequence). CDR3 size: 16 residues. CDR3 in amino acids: CSARDQVTGNQETQYF. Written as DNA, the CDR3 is TGCAGTGCTAGAGATCAAGTGACAGGGAATCAAGAGACCCAGTACTTC.

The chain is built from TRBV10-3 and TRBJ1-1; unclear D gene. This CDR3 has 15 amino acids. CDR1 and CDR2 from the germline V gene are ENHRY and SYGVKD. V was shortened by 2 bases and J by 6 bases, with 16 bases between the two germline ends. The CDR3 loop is CAISEVPGPAAEAFF. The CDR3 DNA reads TGTGCCATCAGTGAGGTTCCGGGCCCAGCTGCTGAAGCTTTCTTT.

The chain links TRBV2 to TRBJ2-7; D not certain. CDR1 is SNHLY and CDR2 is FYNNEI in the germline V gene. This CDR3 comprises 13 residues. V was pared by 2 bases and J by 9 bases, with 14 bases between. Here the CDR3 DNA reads TGTGCCAGCAGTGAAAGTAGGACGGCCGGGCAGTACTTC. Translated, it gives CASSESRTAGQYF.

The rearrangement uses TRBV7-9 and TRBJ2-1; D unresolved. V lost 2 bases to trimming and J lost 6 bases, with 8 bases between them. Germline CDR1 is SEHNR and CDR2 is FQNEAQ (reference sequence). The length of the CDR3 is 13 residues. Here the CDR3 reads CASSLRLLNEQFF. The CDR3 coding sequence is TGTGCCAGCAGCTTACGGCTTCTCAATGAGCAGTTCTTC.

In nucleotides, the CDR3 is TGTGCCAGCAGTTTCGGTCGTATCGGGGTAGCGGGGTACGAGCAGTACTTC. Translation gives CASSFGRIGVAGYEQYF. The rearrangement links TRBV28 to TRBJ2-7; TRBD2 matches 8 bases. Germline values: CDR1 MDHEN, CDR2 SYDVKM. V lost 3 bases, J lost 4 bases, and 14 bases stayed unmatched. This CDR3 has 17 amino acids.

The CDR3 nucleotides read TGTGCCAGCAGTATGGCTGGACCAAGATCCTACGAGCAGTACTTC. Amino acids: CASSMAGPRSYEQYF. The genes are TRBV7-2 and TRBJ2-7; D remains ambiguous. Trimming removed 6 bases from V and 1 base from J, with 16 bases in between. Looked up from germline, CDR1 is SGHTA and CDR2 is FQGNSA. The CDR3 contains 15 residues.

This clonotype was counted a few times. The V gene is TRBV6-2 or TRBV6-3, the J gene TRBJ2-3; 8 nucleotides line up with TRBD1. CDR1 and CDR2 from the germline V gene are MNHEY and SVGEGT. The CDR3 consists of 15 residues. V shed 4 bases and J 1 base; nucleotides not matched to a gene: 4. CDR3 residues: CASSSEDRGTDTQYF. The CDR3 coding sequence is TGTGCCAGCAGTTCCGAGGACAGGGGCACAGATACGCAGTATTTT.

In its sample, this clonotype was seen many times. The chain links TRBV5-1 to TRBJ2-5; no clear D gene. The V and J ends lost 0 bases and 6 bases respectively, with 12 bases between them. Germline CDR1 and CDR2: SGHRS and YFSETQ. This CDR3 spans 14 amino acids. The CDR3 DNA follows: TGCGCCAGCAGCTTGGAGTCAGCCGGAAAGACCCAGTACTTC. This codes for CASSLESAGKTQYF.

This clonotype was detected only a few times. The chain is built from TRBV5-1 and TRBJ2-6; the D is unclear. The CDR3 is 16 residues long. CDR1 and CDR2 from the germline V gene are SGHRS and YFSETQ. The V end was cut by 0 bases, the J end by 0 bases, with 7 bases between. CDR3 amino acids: CASSLEAVSGANVLTF. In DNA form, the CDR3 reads TGCGCCAGCAGCTTGGAGGCGGTCTCTGGGGCCAACGTCCTGACTTTC.

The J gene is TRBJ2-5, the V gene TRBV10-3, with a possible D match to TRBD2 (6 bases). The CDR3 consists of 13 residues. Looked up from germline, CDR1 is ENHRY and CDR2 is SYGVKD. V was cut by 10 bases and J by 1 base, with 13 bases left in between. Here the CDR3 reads CASSGTSQETQYF. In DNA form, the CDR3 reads TGTGCCAGCTCCGGGACTTCCCAAGAGACCCAGTACTTC.